Included here is one T cell receptor (beta chain) sequence, with context. Its specificity is not known. It was with 60 Vbeta and 13 Jbeta primers that the PCR ran. As handled by the study authors: Unique TCR beta chains totaled roughly 81 million in a later count, with roughly 11 million of them shared. The assay was immunoSEQ multiplex PCR, and TCRdb's table has in-frame clones only and misses some. V and J calls and clone size follow that table, whereas D and trimming were derived from the DNA. The table includes 120,000 to 150,000 clones, over 65% detected once. The data derive from a study of cytomegalovirus exposure and HLA in healthy donors. Points from the study as a whole: TCR beta sequences reportedly predicted most subjects' HLA-A and HLA-B alleles accurately. Presence/absence analyses assumed roughly uniform sequencing depth across donors. Differences between HLA loci emerged in a later analysis of TCR association rates, with DRB1 most and HLA-C fewest.

V was trimmed by 10 bases and J by 0 bases, leaving 13 bases between them. The V gene's germline CDR1 is LNHDA and CDR2 SQIVND (reference sequence). This CDR3 spans 14 amino acids. The sequence came from a man in his forties in good health and CMV-seropositive. Sequences were obtained from PBMCs. The chain carries TRBV19 and TRBJ1-5; D is uncertain. The CDR3 DNA sequence: TGTGCCACCTCCTACAGCAATAGCAATCAGCCCCAGCATTTT. Translation: CATSYSNSNQPQHF.